Presented here are 10 T cell receptor beta chains from one specimen sequenced in a study of shared clonotypes between healthy human individuals. Profiling relied on immunoSEQ multiplex PCR, and the TCRdb table lists in-frame clones only, not all of them. This table has some 1 million clones, about 75% appearing once. The specimen sequenced was memory CD4+ T cells sorted from blood. Subset described: CD45RA-negative fraction. All receptors derive from a man aged 18 to 30 in good health.

The chain couples TRBV28 to TRBJ1-1; D call uncertain. Trimming removed 5 bases from V and 5 bases from J, with 9 bases in between. The length of the CDR3 is 12 residues. Germline lookup yields CDR1 MDHEN and CDR2 SYDVKM. CDR3 nucleotide sequence: TGTGCCAGCAGTCTGGTTAGTACTGAAGCTTTCTTT. This codes for CASSLVSTEAFF.

V and J are TRBV4-3 and TRBJ2-7, with TRBD2 matching over 12 bases. This CDR3 is 18 amino acids long. V was pared by 0 bases and J by 4 bases, with 10 bases of the junction left unmatched. Looked up from germline, CDR1 is LGHNA and CDR2 is YSLEER. The CDR3 sequence: CASSQDLLASGRGYEQYF. CDR3 coding DNA: TGCGCCAGCAGCCAAGATCTGTTGGCTAGCGGGAGGGGTTACGAGCAGTACTTC.

CDR3 residues: CSGISSGGPLRETQYF. Written as DNA, the CDR3 is TGCAGCGGGATCTCTAGCGGGGGGCCTCTGAGGGAGACCCAGTACTTC. The rearrangement uses TRBV29-1 and TRBJ2-5, with 11 bases fitting TRBD2. The CDR3 contains 16 residues. Trimming cost V 7 bases and J 5 bases; bases outside gene matches: 15. CDR1 is SQVTM, CDR2 ANQGSEA, per germline. The full variable domain, with the rest looked up from reference TRBV29-1 and TRBJ2-5, is SAVISQKPSRDICQRGTSLTIQCQVDSQVTMMFWYRQQPGQSLTLIATANQGSEATYESGFVIDKFPISRPNLTFSTLTVSNMSPEDSSIYLCSGISSGGPLRETQYFGPGTRLLVL.

The V gene is TRBV7-2, the J gene TRBJ2-2; no firm D call. V lost 1 base and J 5 bases, leaving 8 bases between the germline ends. There are 14 residues in the CDR3. Germline lookup yields CDR1 SGHTA and CDR2 FQGNSA. The CDR3 nucleotides read TGTGCCAGCAGCTTAGGTTTGGATACCGGGGAGCTGTTTTTT. It codes for CASSLGLDTGELFF.

The rearrangement links TRBV9 to TRBJ1-6; D may be TRBD1 (5 bases). The CDR3 length is 15 residues. Per the germline V gene, CDR1 is SGDLS and CDR2 is YYNGEE. Trimming took 0 bases from V and 7 from J, leaving 11 bases between them. Here the CDR3 reads CASSVEGKGNSPLHF. In DNA form, the CDR3 reads TGTGCCAGCAGCGTAGAGGGGAAGGGGAATTCACCCCTCCACTTT. Full variable domain (rest looked up from reference TRBV9 and TRBJ1-6): DSGVTQTPKHLITATGQRVTLRCSPRSGDLSVYWYQQSLDQGLQFLIQYYNGEERAKGNILERFSAQQFPDLHSELNLSSLELGDSALYFCASSVEGKGNSPLHFGNGTRLTVT.

This sequence joins TRBV28 and TRBJ1-1; D is undetermined. The V gene's germline CDR1 is MDHEN and CDR2 SYDVKM. V lost 10 bases and J lost 3, with 15 bases in between. The CDR3 covers 13 residues. CDR3 residues: CATREGTDTEAFF. The CDR3 region has the DNA TGTGCCACCCGGGAGGGTACGGACACTGAAGCTTTCTTT.

The chain carries TRBV27 and TRBJ2-1, with 8 nucleotides matching TRBD2. CDR3 length: 17 amino acids. Trimming took 3 bases from V and 1 from J; bases not matched to a gene: 8. CDR1 and CDR2 from the germline V gene are MNHEY and SMNVEV (reference sequence). The DNA for the CDR3 is TGTGCCAGCAGTTTTGCGGGAGGCAGAGGGTCCTACAATGAGCAGTTCTTC. It translates to CASSFAGGRGSYNEQFF.

There are many counts of this clone. The chain couples TRBV2 to TRBJ1-1; a possible D gene is TRBD1 (6 bases). This CDR3 comprises 11 residues. Trimming pared 8 bases from V and 7 bases from J, leaving 11 bases between. Germline V gene sequence: CDR1 SNHLY, CDR2 FYNNEI. This CDR3 reads CASGQLYEAFF. CDR3 nucleotide sequence: TGTGCCAGCGGACAGCTCTATGAAGCTTTCTTT.

The J gene is TRBJ1-5, the V gene TRBV19, with 8 bases aligning to TRBD1. The CDR3 runs to 16 residues. The trim removed 1 base at V and 6 bases at J, leaving 8 bases unmatched. The V gene's germline CDR1 is LNHDA and CDR2 SQIVND (reference sequence). Written as DNA, the CDR3 is TGTGCCAGTAGTATAGCTGGGACAGGAGTGACTCAGCCCCAGCATTTT. Amino acids: CASSIAGTGVTQPQHF.

The chain combines TRBV15 with TRBJ1-6; D uncertain. CDR1 LNHNV and CDR2 YYDKDF come from the germline V gene (reference sequence). V was pared by 0 bases and J by 7 bases, with 13 bases between. The CDR3 extends over 16 amino acids. The CDR3 reads CATSRDSAGWNSPLHF. CDR3 in DNA: TGTGCCACCAGCAGAGATTCGGCGGGCTGGAATTCACCCCTCCACTTT.